The rows below give T cell receptor beta chains drawn from one sample of a study of human T cells and chemical hapten exposure. MiXCR, applied by TCRdb to the RACE reads, yields one record per CDR3 protein. This sample yields 300,000 to 450,000 distinct CDR3 sequences, of which 5.5% are seen a single time; 7% to 10% belongs to the top ten. This material consisted of whole blood, taken in connection with sensitization to the hapten diphenylcyclopropenone (DPC). The receptors were sampled from a young woman with alopecia areata. Some clones in this sample may be carry-over from other donors' samples. The CDR3 runs from the conserved cysteine through the conserved F or W. D genes are given only for firm matches. The size entry is marked missing in some rows and otherwise reads once, few, many or a size class.

size	V	J	D	DNA	CDR3
.	TRBV4-3	TRBJ2-3	.	TGCGCCAGCAGCCAAGAACGTCAGAGTGGGGTAGATACGCAGTATTTT	CASSQERQSGVDTQYF
many	TRBV7-3	TRBJ1-4	TRBD1	TGTGCCAGCAGCTTAAGCGGGACAGCTAATGAAAAACTGTTTTTT	CASSLSGTANEKLFF
many	TRBV6-2/TRBV6-3	TRBJ2-1	TRBD1	TGTGCCAGCTCCGCGGACAGGGCTTACAATGAGCAGTTCTTC	CASSADRAYNEQFF
.	TRBV6-5	TRBJ1-1	.	TGTGCCAGCAGTGCCATGGGGCGGGGGAACACTGAAGCTTTCTTT	CASSAMGRGNTEAFF
few	TRBV29-1	TRBJ2-7	TRBD1	TGCAGCGTTGAGAGACAGGGAACCTACGAGCAGTACTTC	CSVERQGTYEQYF
many	TRBV7-9	TRBJ1-3	.	TGTGCCAGCAGCTTAGGGCAGCCTATCTCTGGAAACACCATATATTTT	CASSLGQPISGNTIYF
few	TRBV20-1	TRBJ2-7	.	TGCAGTGCTAGAGACCCCCAGAAAAGCTCCCGATCCTACGAGCAGTACTTC	CSARDPQKSSRSYEQYF
.	TRBV25-1	TRBJ2-3	TRBD2	TGTGCCAGCAGTGACGGAGCTAGCGGGGGACCAGATACGCAGTATTTT	CASSDGASGGPDTQYF
many	TRBV7-2	TRBJ1-2	.	TGTGCCAGCAGCTTTTCTGGCAGCCCTAACTATGGCTACACCTTC	CASSFSGSPNYGYTF
.	TRBV9	TRBJ2-3	TRBD2	TGTGCCAGCAGCGTAGGGGGACTAGCGGGGATAGTCCGTAGCACAGATACGCAGTATTTT	CASSVGGLAGIVRSTDTQYF
many	TRBV4-1	TRBJ2-1	.	TGCGCCAGCAGCCAATTAACGAGCCGGGATGAGCAGTTCTTC	CASSQLTSRDEQFF
many	TRBV6-5	TRBJ1-5	.	TGTGCCAGCAGTGCCCCAGGGCTCAATCAGCCCCAGCATTTT	CASSAPGLNQPQHF
few	TRBV20-1	TRBJ2-3	.	TGCAGTGCTAATGGGCAGGGCAGTGATACGCAGTATTTT	CSANGQGSDTQYF
.	TRBV15	TRBJ1-1	.	TGTGCCACCAGCAGAGTGTTGGGTGACAGCACTGAAGCTTTCTTT	CATSRVLGDSTEAFF
many	TRBV2	TRBJ2-2	.	TGTGCCAGCAGTGTCTCAGGGCCCACCGGGGAGCTGTTTTTT	CASSVSGPTGELFF
many	TRBV6-5	TRBJ2-5	TRBD1	TGTGCCAGCAGGGCTACAGGGGGAGTAAGGGCCCAGTACTTC	CASRATGGVRAQYF
few	TRBV29-1	TRBJ2-7	.	TGCAGCGTTGAATCGGAGTGGGGGCGTCCCGAGCAGTACTTC	CSVESEWGRPEQYF
.	TRBV5-1	TRBJ2-4	.	TGCGCCAGCAGCCAGGGGACGATTAGGAACATTCAGTACTTC	CASSQGTIRNIQYF
few	TRBV7-2	TRBJ2-7	.	TGTGCCAGCAGCTTAGTAGGACTCTCGACCTACGAGCAGTACTTC	CASSLVGLSTYEQYF
.	TRBV3-1	TRBJ2-1	TRBD2	TGTGCCAGCAGCCATCCGGACGGGGGGGGAACCAATGAGCAGTTCTTC	CASSHPDGGGTNEQFF
many	TRBV9	TRBJ2-5	TRBD2	TGTGCCAGCAGCGACAGCGGGGGGGCCATGGAGACCCAGTACTTC	CASSDSGGAMETQYF
.	TRBV28	TRBJ2-5	.	TGTGCCAGCACGTACGAGGGTTGGAAGACCCAGTACTTC	CASTYEGWKTQYF
few	TRBV11-2	TRBJ2-1	TRBD2	TGTGCCAGCAGCCTTAGCGGGTCCACATTTGAGCAGTTCTTC	CASSLSGSTFEQFF
.	TRBV4-1	TRBJ2-5	TRBD2	TGCGCCAGCAGCTTCTTACTAGCGGGGGGGCGAGAGACCCAGTACTTC	CASSFLLAGGRETQYF
many	TRBV5-6	TRBJ1-1	.	TGTGCCAGCAGCTTTGGACCCGAAGCTTTCTTT	CASSFGPEAFF
few	TRBV4-1	TRBJ1-2	.	TGCGCCAGCACCCAGACCACCCGGGGTGGCTACACCTTC	CASTQTTRGGYTF
few	TRBV6-6	TRBJ2-1	.	TGTGCCAGCAGTCCCCCGGGTAGCGGCGTCTACAATGAGCAGTTCTTC	CASSPPGSGVYNEQFF
many	TRBV6-5	TRBJ1-1	.	TGTGCCAGCAGTTACTCGGAGGGCGCAGGGTCGACTGAAGCTTTCTTT	CASSYSEGAGSTEAFF
many	TRBV6-2/TRBV6-3	TRBJ1-1	TRBD1	TGTGCCAGCCAAGAAACACAGGGGGAGAGCACTGAAGCTTTCTTT	CASQETQGESTEAFF
.	TRBV6-2/TRBV6-3	TRBJ1-1	.	TGTGCCAGCAGTTACTCGCGACTGAACATGAACACTGAAGCTTTCTTT	CASSYSRLNMNTEAFF
many	TRBV7-9	TRBJ1-1	.	TGTGCCAGCAGCCTTACCCCCGGGGACACTGAAGCTTTCTTT	CASSLTPGDTEAFF
.	TRBV7-9	TRBJ2-5	.	TGTGCCAGCAGCTTCGTTACAGAGACCCAGTACTTC	CASSFVTETQYF
.	TRBV5-5	TRBJ1-1	.	TGTGCCAGCAGCTTGATCAGGGTTTATTCAACTGAAGCTTTCTTT	CASSLIRVYSTEAFF
few	TRBV28	TRBJ2-3	TRBD1	TGTGCCAGCAGTTTAGGGGGACAGGGGGCACCGGTGGGTTTT	CASSLGGQGAPVGF
many	TRBV7-8	TRBJ1-1	.	TGTGCCAGCAGCTTTAGTTCCATGAACACTGAAGCTTTCTTT	CASSFSSMNTEAFF
few	TRBV6-1	TRBJ1-2	.	TGTGCCAGCAGTGTTTTGGTGGCTGGAGGTTTAGCCTATGGCTACACCTTC	CASSVLVAGGLAYGYTF
.	TRBV7-2	TRBJ1-1	TRBD1	TGTGCCAGCAGCGCCCGACAGGGGGCCACTGAAGCTTTCTTT	CASSARQGATEAFF
.	TRBV6-2/TRBV6-3	TRBJ1-5	TRBD1	TGTGCCAGTGACAGGGGCAATCAGCCCCAGCATTTT	CASDRGNQPQHF
.	TRBV4-3	TRBJ2-6	.	TGCGCCAGCAGCCAAGAGCCAGGCGACGGGGCCAACGTCCTGACTTTC	CASSQEPGDGANVLTF
few	TRBV2	TRBJ1-2	.	TGTGCCAGCAGTCCCATTGACCCCTCTAACTATGGCTACACCTTC	CASSPIDPSNYGYTF
few	TRBV4-2	TRBJ2-4	.	TGTGCCAGCAGCCAAGAAGGAACCATAGCCAAAAACATTCAGTACTTC	CASSQEGTIAKNIQYF
few	TRBV27	TRBJ2-3	.	TGTGCCAGCAGGGGCGCGGGGTACCCAGATACGCAGTATTTT	CASRGAGYPDTQYF
many	TRBV12-3/TRBV12-4	TRBJ2-3	.	TGTGCCAGCAGTCCCCCCCGGGGGGCGAAGGAGCGGGAAACAGATACGCAGTATTTT	CASSPPRGAKERETDTQYF
.	TRBV7-3	TRBJ1-5	.	TGTGCCAGCAGCTTATGGCCCGGGGGCGATCAGCCCCAGCATTTT	CASSLWPGGDQPQHF
many	TRBV5-1	TRBJ1-1	.	TGCGCCAGCAGCTTTATGCCCCGGGGCAACACTGAAGCTTTCTTT	CASSFMPRGNTEAFF
once	TRBV18	TRBJ1-1	.	TGTGCCAGCTCAGTCACCTTCGGGGCCTCCAACACTGAAGCTTTCTTT	CASSVTFGASNTEAFF
many	TRBV5-5	TRBJ1-4	.	TGTGCCAGCAGCTTGGTTGGACAGCATGAAAAACTGTTTTTT	CASSLVGQHEKLFF